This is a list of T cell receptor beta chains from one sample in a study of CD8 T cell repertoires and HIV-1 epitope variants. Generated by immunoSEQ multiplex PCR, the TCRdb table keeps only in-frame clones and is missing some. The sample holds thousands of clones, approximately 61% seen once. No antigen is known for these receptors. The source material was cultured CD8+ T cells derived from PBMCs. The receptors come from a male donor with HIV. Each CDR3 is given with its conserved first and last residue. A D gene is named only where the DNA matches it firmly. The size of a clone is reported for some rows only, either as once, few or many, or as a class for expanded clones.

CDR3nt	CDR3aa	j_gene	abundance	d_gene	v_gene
TGTGCCAGCAGCTTAGGCCCCGTGGGGGGGGGCTACAATGAGCAGTTCTTC	CASSLGPVGGGYNEQFF	TRBJ2-1	NA	TRBD2	TRBV7-9
TGTGCCAGCAGCCAAGGTAGCGGCTACACCGGGGAGCTGTTTTTT	CASSQGSGYTGELFF	TRBJ2-2	NA	NA	TRBV14
TGTGCCAGCAGCCACAGGGAGGCCAATTCACCCCTCCACTTT	CASSHREANSPLHF	TRBJ1-6	NA	NA	TRBV5-4
TGTGCCACCCAAACTAGCGGCAGGTACAATGAGCAGTTCTTC	CATQTSGRYNEQFF	TRBJ2-1	NA	TRBD2	TRBV6-1
TGTGCCAGCAGCTCATCCAAGTACAGGGAAGAGACCCAGTACTTC	CASSSSKYREETQYF	TRBJ2-5	NA	NA	TRBV28
TGTGCCAGCAGTGACCAGACAGGGGGATTTCCGTTCTTC	CASSDQTGGFPFF	TRBJ2-1	NA	TRBD1	TRBV6-5
TGTGCCAGCAGTTTCGTGGGGGGGGACAGGGGCTTCTACGAGCAGTACTTC	CASSFVGGDRGFYEQYF	TRBJ2-7	NA	TRBD1	TRBV28
TGCGCCAGCAGTGAGGACGGTTACAATGAGCAGTTCTTC	CASSEDGYNEQFF	TRBJ2-1	NA	NA	TRBV5-1
TGTGCCAGTAGTACCGGGCCCGAAACAGATACGCAGTATTTT	CASSTGPETDTQYF	TRBJ2-3	NA	NA	TRBV19
TGTGCCAGCAGCTTAGGAGCTAGCTCCGTCACAGATACGCAGTATTTT	CASSLGASSVTDTQYF	TRBJ2-3	NA	NA	TRBV7-7
TGTGCCAGCAGCGATCCCGGGACAGGGGTCCTCGGTGCCTTC	CASSDPGTGVLGAF	TRBJ1-2	NA	TRBD1	TRBV5-4
TGTGCCAGCAGCCAATTGGGTACAGGGGATCAGCCCCAGCATTTT	CASSQLGTGDQPQHF	TRBJ1-5	few	TRBD1	TRBV16
TGTGCCAGCAGCTTGGCGTTATACGAGCAGTACTTC	CASSLALYEQYF	TRBJ2-7	NA	NA	TRBV5-6
TGTGCCAGCAGTCTTCAGGCGGGGGGGAATGAGCAGTTCTTC	CASSLQAGGNEQFF	TRBJ2-1	once	TRBD2	TRBV27
TGCAGCGTTGGGACAGGGGCCTCTAAAGGCTACACCTTC	CSVGTGASKGYTF	TRBJ1-2	NA	TRBD1	TRBV29-1
TGTGCCAGCAGCCTAGGACAGGGACTGTTGGGCTACACCTTC	CASSLGQGLLGYTF	TRBJ1-2	few	TRBD1	TRBV2
TGTGCCAGCAACACCGGACAGGGGGCGCGGGGCTACACCTTC	CASNTGQGARGYTF	TRBJ1-2	NA	TRBD1	TRBV25-1
TGCAGCGTTGCTTCTTGGGGGTTCAACACTGAAGCTTTCTTT	CSVASWGFNTEAFF	TRBJ1-1	NA	NA	TRBV29-1
TGTGCCAGCAGGCCGGACGGACGATATGGCTACACCTTC	CASRPDGRYGYTF	TRBJ1-2	NA	NA	TRBV5-3
TGCGCCAGCAGCCAAGTCCCCTTCCGAGGGGGAGCCGGGGAGCTGTTTTTT	CASSQVPFRGGAGELFF	TRBJ2-2	NA	NA	TRBV4-3
TGTGCCAGCAGTCTGCCGGGGGGCGCGGGGGATCAGCCCCAGCATTTT	CASSLPGGAGDQPQHF	TRBJ1-5	few	NA	TRBV28
TGTGCCAGCAGCTTGGGAGGGAAGCTAAGTCTCTACGAGCAGTACTTC	CASSLGGKLSLYEQYF	TRBJ2-7	NA	NA	TRBV5-5
TGCAGCGTTGTGGAAGGGGATGGCTACACCTTC	CSVVEGDGYTF	TRBJ1-2	NA	NA	TRBV29-1
TGTGCCAGCAGCGTAGCCGCTCAACTTAATGAAAAACTGTTTTTT	CASSVAAQLNEKLFF	TRBJ1-4	NA	NA	TRBV9
TGTGCCAGCAGTTTAAGGGAGGAACAGCCCCAGCATTTT	CASSLREEQPQHF	TRBJ1-5	NA	NA	TRBV28
TGTGCCAGCAGCACCGTAGCGGGAGAAATCCACGAGCAGTACTTC	CASSTVAGEIHEQYF	TRBJ2-7	NA	TRBD2	TRBV13
TGTGCCAGCAGCTTAGATATGGGGCAGGATAACGAGCAGTACTTC	CASSLDMGQDNEQYF	TRBJ2-7	NA	NA	TRBV7-6
TGTGCCAGCAGTTTTTGGACAGGGGGTGGAAACACCATATATTTT	CASSFWTGGGNTIYF	TRBJ1-3	NA	TRBD1	TRBV28
TGTGCCAGTAGTGCTACCGGGACAGGGGGCAATGAGCAGTTCTTC	CASSATGTGGNEQFF	TRBJ2-1	few	TRBD1	TRBV19
TGTGCCAGCAGTTTGTGGGCGGAAGGGTCCACCGGGGAGCTGTTTTTT	CASSLWAEGSTGELFF	TRBJ2-2	few	NA	TRBV28
TGTGCCAGTAGTATAGATCACAGGGCCGGCTACACCTTC	CASSIDHRAGYTF	TRBJ1-2	NA	NA	TRBV19
TGTGCCAGCAGATCCGGGCCGGGACAGGGGGATGGCTACACCTTC	CASRSGPGQGDGYTF	TRBJ1-2	NA	TRBD1	TRBV2
TGCGCCAGCAGCGCAGGGGGCGCGAATTCACCCCTCCACTTT	CASSAGGANSPLHF	TRBJ1-6	NA	TRBD1	TRBV5-1
TGTGCCAGCAGCTTCGAGGGAAGCACAGATACGCAGTATTTT	CASSFEGSTDTQYF	TRBJ2-3	NA	NA	TRBV7-9
TGTGCCAGCAGCTTAGCGGGACAGGGCTCCTACAATGAGCAGTTCTTC	CASSLAGQGSYNEQFF	TRBJ2-1	large	TRBD1	TRBV7-8
TGTGCCAGTAGTATGACAGGGGGTCAGCCCCAGCATTTT	CASSMTGGQPQHF	TRBJ1-5	NA	TRBD1	TRBV19
TGCGCCAGCAGCCCTTCCCCAAGCTCCTACAATGAGCAGTTCTTC	CASSPSPSSYNEQFF	TRBJ2-1	NA	NA	TRBV5-1
TGTGCCAGCAGCAGGGGGACAGGGGCGGATACGCAGTATTTT	CASSRGTGADTQYF	TRBJ2-3	NA	TRBD1	TRBV11-2
TGTGCCAGCAGCTTATCCGAGAACACTGAAGCTTTCTTT	CASSLSENTEAFF	TRBJ1-1	NA	NA	TRBV7-8
TGTGCCAGCAGCCCAGAGAGGCATTCTGAAGCTTTCTTT	CASSPERHSEAFF	TRBJ1-1	NA	NA	TRBV7-2
TGTGCCAGCAGCTCCTTGGGAGGACACAGCTCCTACAATGAGCAGTTCTTC	CASSSLGGHSSYNEQFF	TRBJ2-1	once	NA	TRBV5-6
TGTGCCAGCAGTTCCCGGGGGACAGGGAACGAGCAGTACTTC	CASSSRGTGNEQYF	TRBJ2-7	NA	TRBD1	TRBV28
TGTGCCAGCAGCCAAGTTCTAGGAGGAGAGCAGTACTTC	CASSQVLGGEQYF	TRBJ2-7	NA	NA	TRBV4-2
TGTGCCTGGAGTCCCTTCACAGGGAACACTGAAGCTTTCTTT	CAWSPFTGNTEAFF	TRBJ1-1	few	NA	TRBV30
TGTGCCAGTAGTATAGAGGCTGGGGGCCTCTACGAGCAGTACTTC	CASSIEAGGLYEQYF	TRBJ2-7	few	NA	TRBV19
TGTGCCAGCAGCGAAAGCGGGGGGCTGTACCAAGAGACCCAGTACTTC	CASSESGGLYQETQYF	TRBJ2-5	NA	TRBD2	TRBV11-2
TGCAGCGTTGTACCGCCTAGCTCCTACGAGCAGTACTTC	CSVVPPSSYEQYF	TRBJ2-7	NA	NA	TRBV29-1
TGTGCCAGCAGCGCGGGAGAGGACCAAGAGACCCAGTACTTC	CASSAGEDQETQYF	TRBJ2-5	NA	TRBD2	TRBV4-2
TGTGCCAGCAGTTACTACAATGAGCAGTTCTTC	CASSYYNEQFF	TRBJ2-1	few	NA	TRBV28
TGTGCCAGCAGCTTAGCGGGGAGCTCGCACGCCTACGAGCAGTACTTC	CASSLAGSSHAYEQYF	TRBJ2-7	NA	NA	TRBV7-9
TGTGCCAGCAGCTTAGCAGGCTCGGGGGGCTACACCTTC	CASSLAGSGGYTF	TRBJ1-2	few	NA	TRBV7-2
TGTGCCTGGAGCCGGGAGTATAATTCACCCCTCCACTTT	CAWSREYNSPLHF	TRBJ1-6	NA	NA	TRBV30
TGCAGCGTTGAAGGCGAACAGGGGGCTGACGAGCAGTACTTC	CSVEGEQGADEQYF	TRBJ2-7	NA	TRBD1	TRBV29-1
TGCGCCAGCAGCCAAGATGGGAACACCGGGGAGCTGTTTTTT	CASSQDGNTGELFF	TRBJ2-2	NA	NA	TRBV4-3
TGTGCCAGCAGCGAGGGGGGTGACAAAGCAGAAAAACTGTTTTTT	CASSEGGDKAEKLFF	TRBJ1-4	NA	NA	TRBV9
TGTGCCAGCAGCGGCTGGACAGGGACAGACTATGGCTACACCTTC	CASSGWTGTDYGYTF	TRBJ1-2	NA	TRBD1	TRBV5-4
TGTGCCAGCATTAACGAGGTCCCAAGCACAGATACGCAGTATTTT	CASINEVPSTDTQYF	TRBJ2-3	NA	NA	TRBV28
TGCGCCAGCAGCCAAGAAGCCGGGACTAGCAACTACGAGCAGTACTTC	CASSQEAGTSNYEQYF	TRBJ2-7	NA	TRBD2	TRBV4-3
TGTGCCTGGAGTTTAGATAGCAATCAGCCCCAGCATTTT	CAWSLDSNQPQHF	TRBJ1-5	NA	NA	TRBV30